This T cell receptor beta chain is from a study of blood T cell repertoires in COVID-19. Study background: The United States, Italy and Spain provided the acute and convalescent COVID-19 samples. Sources were T cells, B-cell-depleted T cells, or PBMCs; the material itself was cDNA or gDNA.

The germline V gene has CDR1 SGHRS and CDR2 YFSETQ. V shed 0 bases and J shed 0 bases, with 18 bases lying between them. The CDR3 consists of 18 residues. In the original analysis: Using reference gene primer amplification, nucleated cell counts were estimated. Profiling relied on immunoSEQ multiplex PCR, and the TCRdb table lists in-frame clones only, not all of them. The V and J calls and clone size are taken from that table; D and trimming were inferred from the DNA. The sample contains some 140,000 clones, about 79% of which appear only once. The TCR originated in a woman aged 80 or over with acute or convalescent COVID-19. The rearrangement joins TRBV5-1 to TRBJ1-2, with D perhaps matching TRBD1 (5 bases). The specimen sequenced was peripheral blood. CDR3 in amino acids: CASSLASAGILSNYGYTF. The CDR3 bases are TGCGCCAGCAGCTTGGCCTCTGCAGGGATACTATCTAACTATGGCTACACCTTC.